One sample yielded the 21 T cell receptor beta chains listed below, sequenced in a study of cytomegalovirus exposure and HLA in healthy donors. PCR primers comprised 60 Vbeta and 13 Jbeta primers. The assay was immunoSEQ multiplex PCR, and TCRdb's table has in-frame clones only and misses some. In the table there are some 200,000 clones, around four fifths of which are singletons. Input material: PBMCs. These receptors were collected from a female donor in good health and CMV-seronegative.

In this sample, this clone turned up a few times. This chain links TRBV9 with TRBJ1-6; no clear D gene. Looked up from germline, CDR1 is SGDLS and CDR2 is YYNGEE. The CDR3 spans 14 residues. V lost 1 base, J lost 9 bases, and 11 bases lay in between. DNA for the CDR3: TGTGCCAGCAGCGTATCTAGCACTGGTTCACCCCTCCACTTT. Its protein is CASSVSSTGSPLHF. The complete variable domain, with remaining parts taken from reference TRBV9 and TRBJ1-6, reads DSGVTQTPKHLITATGQRVTLRCSPRSGDLSVYWYQQSLDQGLQFLIQYYNGEERAKGNILERFSAQQFPDLHSELNLSSLELGDSALYFCASSVSSTGSPLHFGNGTRLTVT.

The V call is TRBV5-1, the J call TRBJ2-1, with 7 bases lining up with TRBD1. V lost 0 bases and J lost 5; bases outside the gene matches: 5. The germline V gene has CDR1 SGHRS and CDR2 YFSETQ. The CDR3 length is 15 residues. The CDR3, as DNA: TGCGCCAGCAGCTTGGAAGGGGGCAGCCACAATGAGCAGTTCTTC. As protein: CASSLEGGSHNEQFF. Together with reference TRBV5-1 and TRBJ2-1, the CDR3 gives the full variable domain: KAGVTQTPRYLIKTRGQQVTLSCSPISGHRSVSWYQQTPGQGLQFLFEYFSETQRNKGNFPGRFSGRQFSNSRSEMNVSTLELGDSALYLCASSLEGGSHNEQFFGPGTRLTVL.

The chain couples TRBV15 to TRBJ2-5, with 13 bases identical to TRBD2. CDR3 size: 16 residues. CDR1 and CDR2 (germline): LNHNV, YYDKDF (reference sequence). The J segment lost 1 base and the V segment lost 3 bases, leaving 2 bases of the junction unmatched. In nucleotides, the CDR3 is TGTGCCACCAGCAGTTGGACTAGCGGGGGCCAAGAGACCCAGTACTTC. The encoded protein is CATSSWTSGGQETQYF.

This clone was detected a few times. The V call is TRBV6-1, the J call TRBJ2-7; possible D gene TRBD2, 5 bases. The CDR3 extends over 16 amino acids. Germline assignment: CDR1 MNHNS and CDR2 SASEGT. V was pared by 5 bases and J by 2 bases, with 19 bases between. The CDR3 region is CASSQVTTANTYEQYF. The CDR3 DNA sequence: TGTGCCAGCAGTCAAGTGACTACCGCGAATACCTACGAGCAGTACTTC.

The chain has TRBV19 and TRBJ2-7, with 7 bases fitting TRBD2. The CDR3 sequence is 15 residues long. The germline CDR1 and CDR2 sequences are LNHDA and SQIVND (reference sequence). The V gene end was trimmed by 0 bases and the J gene end by 7 bases; junction bases not matched to a gene: 9. As DNA, the CDR3 is TGTGCCAGTAGTATAGATCTTGGCACAGCGGGAGAGCAGTACTTC. Its translation is CASSIDLGTAGEQYF.

The chain couples TRBV19 to TRBJ1-1, with D perhaps matching TRBD1 (6 bases). Between the trimmed V and J ends, which lost 7 bases and 1 base, there was a span of 19 bases. In germline, CDR1 is LNHDA, CDR2 SQIVND (reference sequence). The CDR3 consists of 16 residues. CDR3 DNA sequence: TGTGCCAGTAATGAGGGACACCAGGGGCCGAACACTGAAGCTTTCTTT. Residues: CASNEGHQGPNTEAFF.

Written as DNA, the CDR3 is TGTGCCAGTAGTTTCGTGGACAGGGGAGGAAAACTGTTTTTT. Its protein product is CASSFVDRGGKLFF. V and J are TRBV19 and TRBJ1-4; 9 nucleotides match TRBD1. In germline, CDR1 is LNHDA, CDR2 SQIVND (reference sequence). J lost 10 bases, V lost 5 bases, and 8 bases had no gene match. This CDR3 has 14 amino acids. The full variable domain, its missing parts supplied by reference TRBV19 and TRBJ1-4, is DGGITQSPKYLFRKEGQNVTLSCEQNLNHDAMYWYRQDPGQGLRLIYYSQIVNDFQKGDIAEGYSVSREKKESFPLTVTSAQKNPTAFYLCASSFVDRGGKLFFGSGTQLSVL.

The chain couples TRBV5-1 to TRBJ2-2; tentative D call: TRBD1 (5 bases). The V end lost 4 bases, the J end lost 0 bases, and 13 bases lay between the germline ends. The CDR3 has 16 residues. Germline assignment: CDR1 SGHRS and CDR2 YFSETQ. The CDR3 coding sequence is TGCGCCAGCAGCCCCACCTCGACAGCGAACACCGGGGAGCTGTTTTTT. This translates into CASSPTSTANTGELFF. The full variable domain, rest sourced from reference TRBV5-1 and TRBJ2-2, is KAGVTQTPRYLIKTRGQQVTLSCSPISGHRSVSWYQQTPGQGLQFLFEYFSETQRNKGNFPGRFSGRQFSNSRSEMNVSTLELGDSALYLCASSPTSTANTGELFFGEGSRLTVL.

This chain links TRBV4-1 with TRBJ2-5; a possible D gene is TRBD1 (6 bases). The V and J ends lost 0 bases and 4 bases respectively, with 12 bases between them. Germline V lookup: CDR1 MGHRA, CDR2 YSYEKL. The CDR3 contains 15 residues. The CDR3 loop reads CASSQEEGGAETQYF. CDR3 bases: TGCGCCAGCAGCCAAGAAGAAGGGGGAGCAGAGACCCAGTACTTC.

The V gene is TRBV6-4, the J gene TRBJ2-1; the match to TRBD2 covers 11 bases. The CDR3 extends over 15 amino acids. Germline V gene lookup returns CDR1 MRHNA and CDR2 SNTAGT. The V gene end was trimmed by 3 bases and the J gene end by 2 bases; junction bases not matched to a gene: 0. The CDR3 region is CASSDSGGAYNEQFF. The CDR3 DNA sequence: TGTGCCAGCAGTGATAGCGGGGGGGCCTACAATGAGCAGTTCTTC.

The chain joins TRBV15 to TRBJ2-3, with a tentative D call TRBD2 (5 bases). The CDR3 covers 14 residues. In germline, CDR1 is LNHNV, CDR2 YYDKDF (reference sequence). V dropped 5 bases and J dropped 3 bases, with 12 bases sitting between them. The CDR3 sequence is CATSVTKGTDTQYF. Here the CDR3 DNA reads TGTGCCACCAGCGTGACTAAAGGAACAGATACGCAGTATTTT.

J is TRBJ1-2 and V is TRBV7-9; D not resolved. CDR1 is SEHNR, CDR2 FQNEAQ, per germline (reference sequence). Trimming removed 9 bases at V and 4 bases at J, with 15 bases between. CDR3 length: 13 residues. The DNA for the CDR3 is TGTGCCAGTTTTCGGGGAGGAAGCTATGGCTACACCTTC. The encoded protein is CASFRGGSYGYTF.

The chain employs TRBV4-3 and TRBJ2-5; D might be TRBD1 (6 bases). The end of the DNA fits TRBJ2-7 better, so the J call may be wrong. Germline CDR1 is LGHNA and CDR2 is YSLEER. The CDR3 runs to 17 residues. In nucleotides, the CDR3 is TGCGCCAGCAGCCAAGATGTTATTGGACAGTGGTCCTACGAGCAGTACTTC. It yields the protein CASSQDVIGQWSYEQYF.

This rearrangement joins TRBV28 to TRBJ2-7; maybe TRBD1 (5 bases). The germline V and J ends were trimmed by 3 bases and 0 bases, with 12 bases remaining between them. Germline assignment: CDR1 MDHEN and CDR2 SYDVKM. The CDR3 consists of 15 residues. This CDR3 is CASSFPKGISYEQYF. The DNA for the CDR3 is TGTGCCAGCAGTTTCCCCAAGGGGATCTCCTACGAGCAGTACTTC.

The table lists this clone with a count of one. The chain uses TRBV27 and TRBJ1-6; 7 nucleotides line up with TRBD1. The CDR3 contains 14 residues. The germline gives CDR1 MNHEY, CDR2 SMNVEV (reference sequence). Trimming at V came to 5 bases and at J to 10 bases, leaving 8 bases not matched to a gene. The CDR3 sequence is CASSQRGRGSPLHF. The CDR3 bases are TGTGCCAGCAGTCAAAGGGGGCGCGGCTCACCCCTCCACTTT.

This clone came up a few times. The chain couples TRBV5-1 to TRBJ2-3; 7 nucleotides match TRBD1. The CDR3 contains 15 residues. Germline V lookup: CDR1 SGHRS, CDR2 YFSETQ. The V segment lost 0 bases and the J segment 7 bases; nucleotides outside the gene matches: 8. The CDR3 region has the DNA TGCGCCAGCAGCTTGGAAGTGACAGGGTTGAATACGCAGTATTTT. This sequence encodes CASSLEVTGLNTQYF.

Note on this clone: This same CDR3 is encoded by further DNA sequences in the sample. V gene TRBV7-2 combines with J gene TRBJ2-5, with D possibly TRBD1 on 6 matching bases. The CDR3 loop spans 14 amino acids. Trimming removed 5 bases at V and 2 bases at J, with 12 bases between. Germline-derived CDR1 and CDR2 are SGHTA and FQGNSA. The CDR3 DNA sequence: TGTGCCAGCAGCCCTGGACAGAGGCAAGAGACCCAGTACTTC. Its translation is CASSPGQRQETQYF.

V is TRBV7-2 and J is TRBJ1-1, with no clear D. CDR3 length: 12 amino acids. Trimming cost V 2 bases and J 6 bases, with 7 bases left between them. Germline V gene sequence: CDR1 SGHTA, CDR2 FQGNSA. CDR3 in DNA: TGTGCCAGCAGCTTAATCGTCGCTGAAGCTTTCTTT. It encodes CASSLIVAEAFF.

The genes are TRBV19 and TRBJ1-4; 8 nucleotides align to TRBD1. With V trimmed by 10 bases and J by 8 bases, 9 bases remained unmatched. Germline loops: CDR1 LNHDA, CDR2 SQIVND (reference sequence). The CDR3 runs to 13 residues. Here the CDR3 DNA reads TGTGCCACCGCGGACAGGGAGGGGGAAAAACTGTTTTTT. It encodes CATADREGEKLFF.

The CDR3 protein is CASSLAKTGGDYGYTF. For the CDR3, the DNA is TGCGCCAGCAGCTTGGCTAAGACAGGGGGCGACTATGGCTACACCTTC. This sequence joins TRBV5-1 and TRBJ1-2; 10 nucleotides align to TRBD1. This CDR3 spans 16 amino acids. CDR1 SGHRS and CDR2 YFSETQ come from the germline V gene. Trimming removed 0 bases from V and 3 bases from J; junction bases left unmatched: 5.

This clone was seen just once. This chain links TRBV5-4 with TRBJ2-3, with 14 bases that match TRBD2. V lost 4 bases, J lost 9 bases, and 7 bases stayed unmatched. CDR3 size: 15 residues. Germline CDR1 reads SGHNT; CDR2 reads YYREEE (reference sequence). CDR3 loop: CASSPGLAGVGTQYF. Written as DNA, the CDR3 is TGTGCCAGCAGCCCGGGACTAGCGGGGGTTGGGACGCAGTATTTT.